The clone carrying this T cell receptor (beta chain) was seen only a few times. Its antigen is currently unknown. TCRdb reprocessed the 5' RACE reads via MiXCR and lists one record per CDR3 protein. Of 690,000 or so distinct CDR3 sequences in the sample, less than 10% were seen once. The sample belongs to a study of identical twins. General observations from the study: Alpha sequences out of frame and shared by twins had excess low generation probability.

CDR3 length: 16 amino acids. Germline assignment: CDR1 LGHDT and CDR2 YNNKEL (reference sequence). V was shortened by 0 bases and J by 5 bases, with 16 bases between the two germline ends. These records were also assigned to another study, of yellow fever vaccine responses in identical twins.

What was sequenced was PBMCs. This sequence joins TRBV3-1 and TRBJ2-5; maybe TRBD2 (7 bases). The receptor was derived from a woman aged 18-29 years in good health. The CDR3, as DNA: TGTGCCAGCAGCCAAGAGTTGTGGGGGGGCCGTGAGACCCAGTACTTC. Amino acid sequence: CASSQELWGGRETQYF.